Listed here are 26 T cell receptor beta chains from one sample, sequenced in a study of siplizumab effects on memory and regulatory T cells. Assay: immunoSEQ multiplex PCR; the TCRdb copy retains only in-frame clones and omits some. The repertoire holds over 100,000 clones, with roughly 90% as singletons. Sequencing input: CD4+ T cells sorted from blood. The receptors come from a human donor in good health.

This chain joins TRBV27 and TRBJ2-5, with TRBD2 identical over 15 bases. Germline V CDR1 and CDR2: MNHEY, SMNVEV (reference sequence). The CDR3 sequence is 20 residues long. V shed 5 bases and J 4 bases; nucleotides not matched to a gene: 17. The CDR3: CASSPRAGTSGRILGETQYF. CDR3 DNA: TGTGCCAGCAGTCCTAGAGCCGGGACTAGCGGGAGGATTCTGGGAGAGACCCAGTACTTC.

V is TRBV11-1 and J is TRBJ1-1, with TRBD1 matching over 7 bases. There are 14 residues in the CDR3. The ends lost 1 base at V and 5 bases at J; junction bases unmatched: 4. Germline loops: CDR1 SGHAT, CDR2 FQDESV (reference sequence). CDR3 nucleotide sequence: TGTGCCAGCAGCTTAGGACAGGGCGGAACTGAAGCTTTCTTT. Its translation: CASSLGQGGTEAFF.

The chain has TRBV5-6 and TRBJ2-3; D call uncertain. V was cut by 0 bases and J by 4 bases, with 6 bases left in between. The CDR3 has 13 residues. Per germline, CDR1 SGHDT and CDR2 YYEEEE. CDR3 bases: TGTGCCAGCAGCTTGGGAAAGCCAGATACGCAGTATTTT. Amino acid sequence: CASSLGKPDTQYF.

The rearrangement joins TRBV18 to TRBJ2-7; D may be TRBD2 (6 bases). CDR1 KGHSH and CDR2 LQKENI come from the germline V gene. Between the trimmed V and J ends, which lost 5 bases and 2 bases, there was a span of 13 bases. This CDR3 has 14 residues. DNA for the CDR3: TGTGCCAGCTCAGGGACTGCCATGGCCTACGAGCAGTACTTC. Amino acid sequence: CASSGTAMAYEQYF.

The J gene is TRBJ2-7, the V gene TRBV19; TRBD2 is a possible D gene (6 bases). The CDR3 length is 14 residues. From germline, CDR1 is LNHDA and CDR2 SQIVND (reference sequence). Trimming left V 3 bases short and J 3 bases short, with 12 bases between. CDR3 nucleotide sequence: TGTGCCAGTAGTATGGGGAGGTCCCTCTACGAGCAGTACTTC. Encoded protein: CASSMGRSLYEQYF.

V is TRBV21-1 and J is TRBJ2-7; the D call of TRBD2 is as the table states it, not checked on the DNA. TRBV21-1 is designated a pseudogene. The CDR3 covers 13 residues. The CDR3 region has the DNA TGTGCCAGCAGCAAGGAGCGATACTACGAGCAGTACTTC. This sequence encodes CASSKERYYEQYF.

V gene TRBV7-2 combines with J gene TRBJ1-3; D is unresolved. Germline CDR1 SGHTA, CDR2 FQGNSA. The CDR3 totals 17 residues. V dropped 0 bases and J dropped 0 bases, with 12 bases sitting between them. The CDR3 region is CASSLARKTNSGNTIYF. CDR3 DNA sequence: TGTGCCAGCAGCTTAGCGCGGAAGACGAACTCTGGAAACACCATATATTTT.

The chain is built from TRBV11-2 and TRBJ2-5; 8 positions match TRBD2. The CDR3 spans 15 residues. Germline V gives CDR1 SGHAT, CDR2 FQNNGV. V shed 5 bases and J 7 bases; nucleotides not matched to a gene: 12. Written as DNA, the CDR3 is TGTGCCAGCAGCCCCGTTGGGGCGCGGGAGGTGACCCAGTACTTC. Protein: CASSPVGAREVTQYF.

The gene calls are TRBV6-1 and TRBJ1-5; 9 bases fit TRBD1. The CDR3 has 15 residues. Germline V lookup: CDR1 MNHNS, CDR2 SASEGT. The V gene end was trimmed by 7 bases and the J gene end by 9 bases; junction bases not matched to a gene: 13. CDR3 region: CASTRTGEIRMPQHF. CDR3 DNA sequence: TGTGCCAGCACACGGACAGGGGAAATTAGAATGCCCCAGCATTTT.

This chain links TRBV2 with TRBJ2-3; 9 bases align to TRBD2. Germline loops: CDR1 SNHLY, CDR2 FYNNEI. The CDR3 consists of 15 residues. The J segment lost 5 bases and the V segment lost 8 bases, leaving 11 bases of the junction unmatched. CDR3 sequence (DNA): TGTGCCAGCCGGACTAGCGCAAATCGGGGAGATACGCAGTATTTT. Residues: CASRTSANRGDTQYF.

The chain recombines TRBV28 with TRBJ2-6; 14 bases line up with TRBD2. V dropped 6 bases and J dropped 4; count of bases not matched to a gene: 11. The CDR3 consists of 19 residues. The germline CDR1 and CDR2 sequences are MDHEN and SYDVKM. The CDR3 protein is CASSYSGLAGVGGANVLTF. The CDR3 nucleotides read TGTGCCAGCAGCTACTCGGGACTAGCGGGAGTCGGGGGGGCCAACGTCCTGACTTTC.

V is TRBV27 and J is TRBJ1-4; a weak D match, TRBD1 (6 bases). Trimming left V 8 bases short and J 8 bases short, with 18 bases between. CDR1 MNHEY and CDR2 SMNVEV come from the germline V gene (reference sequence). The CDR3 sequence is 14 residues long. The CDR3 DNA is TGTGCCAGCCCTATCACAGGGAAAGGGGAAAAACTGTTTTTT. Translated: CASPITGKGEKLFF.

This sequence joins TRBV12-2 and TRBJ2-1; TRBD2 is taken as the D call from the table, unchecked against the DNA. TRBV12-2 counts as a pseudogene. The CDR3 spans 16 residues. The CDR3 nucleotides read TGTGCAAGTCGCTACTATACGGGACTAGTGTACAATGAGCAGTTCTTC. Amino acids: CASRYYTGLVYNEQFF.

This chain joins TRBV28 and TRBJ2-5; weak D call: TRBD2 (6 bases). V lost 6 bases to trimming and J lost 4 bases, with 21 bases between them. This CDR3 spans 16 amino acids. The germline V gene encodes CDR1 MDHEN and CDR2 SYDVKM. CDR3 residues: CASRGRLGRSGETQYF. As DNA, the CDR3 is TGTGCCAGCAGGGGGAGGCTGGGAAGATCCGGAGAGACCCAGTACTTC.

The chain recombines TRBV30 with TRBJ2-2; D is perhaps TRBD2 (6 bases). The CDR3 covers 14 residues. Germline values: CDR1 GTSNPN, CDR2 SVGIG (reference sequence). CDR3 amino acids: CGAGSGYFTGELFF. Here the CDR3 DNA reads TGTGGAGCTGGTAGCGGTTATTTCACCGGGGAGCTGTTTTTT.

CDR3 bases: TGTGCCAGCTCCGAGGGACAAACCTACGAGCAGTACTTC. Protein sequence: CASSEGQTYEQYF. The genes are TRBV18 and TRBJ2-7; D possibly corresponds to TRBD1 (6 bases). The length of the CDR3 is 13 residues. In germline, CDR1 is KGHSH, CDR2 LQKENI. Trimming stripped 6 bases from V and 2 bases from J, with 11 bases between.

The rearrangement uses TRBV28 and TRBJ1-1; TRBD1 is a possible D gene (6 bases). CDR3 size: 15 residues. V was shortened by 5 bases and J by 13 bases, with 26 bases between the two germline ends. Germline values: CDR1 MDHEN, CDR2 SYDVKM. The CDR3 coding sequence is TGTGCCAGCAGTCCCGGGCACAGGGTCTCGAGGGGGGGTTTCTTT. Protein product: CASSPGHRVSRGGFF.

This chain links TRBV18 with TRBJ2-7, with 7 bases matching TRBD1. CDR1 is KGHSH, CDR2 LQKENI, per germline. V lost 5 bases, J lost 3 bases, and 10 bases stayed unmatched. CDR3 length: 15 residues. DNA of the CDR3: TGTGCCAGCTCAGGAACCGGGACAGTAGGCTACGAGCAGTACTTC. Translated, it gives CASSGTGTVGYEQYF. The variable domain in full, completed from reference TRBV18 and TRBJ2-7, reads NAGVMQNPRHLVRRRGQEARLRCSPMKGHSHVYWYRQLPEEGLKFMVYLQKENIIDESGMPKERFSAEFPKEGPSILRIQQVVRGDSAAYFCASSGTGTVGYEQYFGPGTRLTVT.

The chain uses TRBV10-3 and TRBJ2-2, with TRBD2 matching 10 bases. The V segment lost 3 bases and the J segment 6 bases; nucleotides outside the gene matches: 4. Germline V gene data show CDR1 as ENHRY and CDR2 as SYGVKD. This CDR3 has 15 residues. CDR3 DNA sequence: TGTGCCATCAGTGAAACCAGCGGGAGGGCCGGGGAGCTGTTTTTT. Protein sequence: CAISETSGRAGELFF.

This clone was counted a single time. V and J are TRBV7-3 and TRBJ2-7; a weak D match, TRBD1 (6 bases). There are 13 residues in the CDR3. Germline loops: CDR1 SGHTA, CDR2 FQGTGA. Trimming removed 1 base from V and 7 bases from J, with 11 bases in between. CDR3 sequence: CASSLSRGKEQYF. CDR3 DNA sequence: TGTGCCAGCAGCTTAAGCAGGGGTAAAGAGCAGTACTTC.

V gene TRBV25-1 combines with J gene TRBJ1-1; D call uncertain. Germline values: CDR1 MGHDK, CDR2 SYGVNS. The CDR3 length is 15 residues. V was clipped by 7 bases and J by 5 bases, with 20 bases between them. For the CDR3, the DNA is TGTGCCAGCACTCAGGCCCTTATAGGTAGTACTGAAGCTTTCTTT. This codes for CASTQALIGSTEAFF.

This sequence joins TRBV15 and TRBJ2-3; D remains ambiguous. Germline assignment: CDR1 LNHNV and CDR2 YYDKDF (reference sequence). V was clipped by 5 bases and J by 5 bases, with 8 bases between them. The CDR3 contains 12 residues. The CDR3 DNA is TGTGCCACCAGCTCCATTGTAGATACGCAGTATTTT. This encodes CATSSIVDTQYF. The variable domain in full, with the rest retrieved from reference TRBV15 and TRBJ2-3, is DAMVIQNPRYQVTQFGKPVTLSCSQTLNHNVMYWYQQKSSQAPKLLFHYYDKDFNNEADTPDNFQSRRPNTSFCFLDIRSPGLGDTAMYLCATSSIVDTQYFGPGTRLTVL.

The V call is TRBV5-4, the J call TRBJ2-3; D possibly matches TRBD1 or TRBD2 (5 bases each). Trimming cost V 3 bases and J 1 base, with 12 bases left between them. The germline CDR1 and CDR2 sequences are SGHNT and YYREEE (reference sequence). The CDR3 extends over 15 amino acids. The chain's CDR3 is CASSSSGRGTDTQYF. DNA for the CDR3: TGTGCCAGCAGCTCCTCGGGACGGGGCACAGATACGCAGTATTTT. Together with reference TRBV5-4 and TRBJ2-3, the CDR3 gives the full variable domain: ETGVTQSPTHLIKTRGQQVTLRCSSQSGHNTVSWYQQALGQGPQFIFQYYREEENGRGNFPPRFSGLQFPNYSSELNVNALELDDSALYLCASSSSGRGTDTQYFGPGTRLTVL.

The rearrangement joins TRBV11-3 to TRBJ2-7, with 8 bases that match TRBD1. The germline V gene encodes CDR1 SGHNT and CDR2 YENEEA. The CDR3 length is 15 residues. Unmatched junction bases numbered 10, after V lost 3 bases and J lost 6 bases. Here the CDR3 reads CASSLGQGAYREQYF. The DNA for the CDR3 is TGTGCCAGCAGCTTGGGTCAGGGGGCTTACCGCGAGCAGTACTTC. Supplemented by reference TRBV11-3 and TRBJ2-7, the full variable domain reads EAGVVQSPRYKIIEKKQPVAFWCNPISGHNTLYWYLQNLGQGPELLIRYENEEAVDDSQLPKDRFSAERLKGVDSTLKIQPAELGDSAVYLCASSLGQGAYREQYFGPGTRLTVT.

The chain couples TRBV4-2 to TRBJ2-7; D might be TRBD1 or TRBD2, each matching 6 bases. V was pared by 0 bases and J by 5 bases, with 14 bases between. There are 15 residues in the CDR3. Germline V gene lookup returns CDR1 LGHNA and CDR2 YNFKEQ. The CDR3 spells CASSQEAVRGDEQYF. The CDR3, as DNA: TGTGCCAGCAGCCAAGAGGCTGTAAGGGGGGACGAGCAGTACTTC.

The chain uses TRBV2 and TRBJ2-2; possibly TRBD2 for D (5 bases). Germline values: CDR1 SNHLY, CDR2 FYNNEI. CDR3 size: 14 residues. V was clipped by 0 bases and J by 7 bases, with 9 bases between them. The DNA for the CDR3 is TGTGCCAGCAGTGAAGCGAGAGGGTACGGGGAGCTGTTTTTT. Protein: CASSEARGYGELFF.